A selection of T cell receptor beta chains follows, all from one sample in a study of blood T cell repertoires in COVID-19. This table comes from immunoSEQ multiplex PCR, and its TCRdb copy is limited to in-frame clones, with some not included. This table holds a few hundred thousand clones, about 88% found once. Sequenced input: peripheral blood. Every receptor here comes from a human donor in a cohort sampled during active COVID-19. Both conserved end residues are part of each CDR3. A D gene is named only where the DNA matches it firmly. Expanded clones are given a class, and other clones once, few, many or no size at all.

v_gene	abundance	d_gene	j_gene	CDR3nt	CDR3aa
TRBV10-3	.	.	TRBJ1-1	TGTGCCATCAGTGAGAACAGAGATACTGAAGCTTTCTTT	CAISENRDTEAFF
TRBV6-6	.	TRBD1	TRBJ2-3	TGTGCCAGCAGTTACGGGACAGGAACAGGAGATACGCAGTATTTT	CASSYGTGTGDTQYF
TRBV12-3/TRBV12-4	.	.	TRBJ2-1	TGTGCCAGCAGTCATAGAAGACTTGAGCAGTTCTTC	CASSHRRLEQFF
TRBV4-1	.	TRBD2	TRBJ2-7	TGCGCCAGCAGCCAAACTAGCGGGGGGTACGAGCAGTACTTC	CASSQTSGGYEQYF
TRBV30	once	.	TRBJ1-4	TGTGCCTGGAGTGTACCAGGGAGGGCCGAAAAACTGTTTTTT	CAWSVPGRAEKLFF
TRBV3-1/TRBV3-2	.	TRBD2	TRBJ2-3	TGTGCCAGCAGCCTGATGGATCTAGCGGGTGAGACAGATACGCAGTATTTT	CASSLMDLAGETDTQYF
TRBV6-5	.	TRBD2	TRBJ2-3	TGTGCCAGCAGTACTAGCGGGAGCGCAGATACGCAGTATTTT	CASSTSGSADTQYF
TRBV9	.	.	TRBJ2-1	TGTGCCAGCAGCCCCGGGGGTGGGGAGCAGTTCTTC	CASSPGGGEQFF
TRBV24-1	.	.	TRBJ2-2	TGTGCCACCAGCTATGGGCTAAACACCGGGGAGCTGTTTTTT	CATSYGLNTGELFF
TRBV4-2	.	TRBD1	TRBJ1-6	TGTGCCAGCAGCCTATTCCGGGACAGGGAGGGATCACCCCTCCACTTT	CASSLFRDREGSPLHF
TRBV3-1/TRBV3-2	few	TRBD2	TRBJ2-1	TGTGCCAGCAGCCGGCGAAACGGGGGGGGACCTAACAATGAGCAGTTCTTC	CASSRRNGGGPNNEQFF
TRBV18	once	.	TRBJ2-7	TGTGCCAGCTCACCACTCCCCCGGACACCCGTTGAGCAGTACTTC	CASSPLPRTPVEQYF
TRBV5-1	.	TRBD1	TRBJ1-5	TGCGCCAGCAGCTTGGGGACAGGGGGCTCTCAGCCCCAGCATTTT	CASSLGTGGSQPQHF
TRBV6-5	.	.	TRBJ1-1	TGTGCCAGCAGTTACTCGGGGGGGGGATCCAACACTGAAGCTTTCTTT	CASSYSGGGSNTEAFF
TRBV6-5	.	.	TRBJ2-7	TGTGCCAGCAGTTTTGGAGGCGAGCAGTACTTC	CASSFGGEQYF
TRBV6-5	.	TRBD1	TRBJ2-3	TGTGCCAGCAGGCCACAGGGGGCGGACGCGGATACGCAGTATTTT	CASRPQGADADTQYF
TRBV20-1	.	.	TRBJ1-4	TGCAGTGCTAGTCAGGGAACTAATGAAAAACTGTTTTTT	CSASQGTNEKLFF
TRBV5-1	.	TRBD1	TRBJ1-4	TGCGCCAGCAGCTTGGACAGGGGGAGAGAAAAACTGTTTTTT	CASSLDRGREKLFF